This passage covers 16 T cell receptor beta chains from one sample sequenced in a study of shared clonotypes between healthy human individuals. Libraries were prepared by immunoSEQ multiplex PCR; TCRdb keeps only in-frame clonotypes and omits some of them. The sample lists fewer than 650,000 clones, 76% occurring once. Material for sequencing was PBMCs. Receptors originate from a woman aged 35 to 49 in good health. Some clones in this sample may be carry-over from other donors' samples.

This chain uses TRBV2 with TRBJ1-6, with TRBD1 matching over 9 bases. The germline CDR1 and CDR2 sequences are SNHLY and FYNNEI. V lost 7 bases, J lost 7 bases, and 8 bases stayed unmatched. This CDR3 has 15 residues. The CDR3 bases are TGTGCCAGCATGGGAGGGGACAGGGTAAATTCACCCCTCCACTTT. Translated, it gives CASMGGDRVNSPLHF.

The chain couples TRBV6-1 to TRBJ2-1, with 14 positions matching TRBD2. CDR3 size: 16 residues. The junction had 8 bases not matched to a gene; V was cut back by 4 bases and J by 9 bases. CDR1 is MNHNS and CDR2 is SASEGT in the germline V gene. The CDR3 nucleotides read TGTGCCAGCAGTGCACTGGGACTAGCGGGAGAAAGTGAGCAGTTCTTC. Protein sequence: CASSALGLAGESEQFF.

The gene calls are TRBV28 and TRBJ1-4, with D perhaps matching TRBD1 (6 bases). The CDR3 spans 15 residues. Between the trimmed V and J ends, which lost 7 bases and 8 bases, there was a span of 20 bases. CDR1 is MDHEN and CDR2 is SYDVKM in the germline V gene. CDR3 protein: CASNRIQGGSEKLFF. Written as DNA, the CDR3 is TGTGCCAGCAACCGAATACAGGGAGGGAGCGAAAAACTGTTTTTT.

As to this clone: The junction differs from germline at one of its ends, possibly a read error. The chain combines TRBV19 with TRBJ2-7; tentatively, D is TRBD1 (6 bases). This CDR3 comprises 15 residues. The germline CDR1 and CDR2 sequences are LNHDA and SQIVND (reference sequence). The DNA of the CDR3 is TGTGCCAGTAGGATAGGACAGAGAACTTCCTACGAGCAGTACTTC. Encoded protein: CASRIGQRTSYEQYF.

The V and J genes are TRBV5-1 and TRBJ2-7; 7 bases fit TRBD1. From germline, CDR1 is SGHRS and CDR2 YFSETQ. V dropped 0 bases and J dropped 2; count of bases not matched to a gene: 2. The CDR3 covers 14 residues. The CDR3 reads CASSLGDSPYEQYF. The CDR3 coding sequence is TGCGCCAGCAGCTTGGGGGACAGCCCCTACGAGCAGTACTTC. Drawing the rest from reference TRBV5-1 and TRBJ2-7, the complete variable domain is KAGVTQTPRYLIKTRGQQVTLSCSPISGHRSVSWYQQTPGQGLQFLFEYFSETQRNKGNFPGRFSGRQFSNSRSEMNVSTLELGDSALYLCASSLGDSPYEQYFGPGTRLTVT.

The chain has TRBV30 and TRBJ1-4; D gene ambiguous. The CDR3 has 13 amino acids. The germline V gene has CDR1 GTSNPN and CDR2 SVGIG (reference sequence). V lost 0 bases and J 8 bases, leaving 10 bases between the germline ends. DNA of the CDR3: TGTGCCTGGAGTGTAAACCGGGGAGAAAAACTGTTTTTT. It codes for CAWSVNRGEKLFF.

The V and J genes are TRBV6-1 and TRBJ2-3; 10 bases are a match to TRBD2. The V gene end was trimmed by 0 bases and the J gene end by 6 bases; junction bases not matched to a gene: 15. CDR1 is MNHNS and CDR2 is SASEGT in the germline V gene. There are 19 residues in the CDR3. The CDR3 region is CASSEASRSGRAILDTQYF. The CDR3 DNA reads as TGTGCCAGCAGTGAAGCTTCTCGAAGCGGGAGGGCCATCTTGGATACGCAGTATTTT.

This clone was seen a few times. The chain has TRBV7-2 and TRBJ1-1; 10 positions agree with TRBD1. Germline CDR1 SGHTA, CDR2 FQGNSA. The CDR3 loop spans 16 amino acids. With 0 bases clipped from V and 4 bases from J, the junction kept 5 bases outside the gene matches. CDR3 protein: CASSLARQGAVTEAFF. The CDR3 DNA reads TGTGCCAGCAGCTTAGCCAGACAGGGGGCGGTCACTGAAGCTTTCTTT.

The chain employs TRBV7-9 and TRBJ1-4; 7 bases are shared with TRBD1. V trimming: 5 bases; J trimming: 3 bases; junction bases outside the gene matches: 6. Per germline, CDR1 SEHNR and CDR2 FQNEAQ (reference sequence). The CDR3 loop spans 15 amino acids. The chain's CDR3 is CASSQTGTPNEKLFF. The CDR3 coding sequence is TGTGCCAGCAGCCAGACAGGGACGCCTAATGAAAAACTGTTTTTT.

The chain combines TRBV2 with TRBJ2-3; D is unresolved. The ends were cut back, 3 bases at V and 5 bases at J, with 9 bases in the middle. Germline CDR1 SNHLY, CDR2 FYNNEI. The CDR3 is made up of 13 amino acids. The CDR3 sequence: CASSDRVGDTQYF. The CDR3, as DNA: TGTGCCAGCAGTGATAGAGTTGGAGATACGCAGTATTTT. The entire variable domain, with the rest obtained from reference TRBV2 and TRBJ2-3, is as follows: EPEVTQTPSHQVTQMGQEVILRCVPISNHLYFYWYRQILGQKVEFLVSFYNNEISEKSEIFDDQFSVERPDGSNFTLKIRSTKLEDSAMYFCASSDRVGDTQYFGPGTRLTVL.

J is TRBJ2-5 and V is TRBV20-1; D remains unclear. Trimming shortened V by 3 bases and J by 5 bases, and 4 bases separated the two germline ends. CDR1 DFQATT and CDR2 SNEGSKA come from the germline V gene (reference sequence). The CDR3 loop spans 10 amino acids. As DNA, the CDR3 is TGCAGTGCTAGTCCGGAGACCCAGTACTTC. Translating it yields CSASPETQYF.

The gene calls are TRBV11-2 and TRBJ2-2; TRBD1 aligns across 9 bases. The CDR3 extends over 15 amino acids. J was trimmed by 2 bases and V by 5 bases; bases with no gene match: 3. Germline CDR1 and CDR2: SGHAT and FQNNGV. In DNA, the CDR3 is TGTGCCAGCAGCCGGGGACAGGGAAACACCGGGGAGCTGTTTTTT. Amino acid sequence: CASSRGQGNTGELFF.

V is TRBV7-9 and J is TRBJ2-3; TRBD1 aligns across 12 bases. The germline V gene encodes CDR1 SEHNR and CDR2 FQNEAQ (reference sequence). The junction had 4 bases not matched to a gene; V was cut back by 6 bases and J by 3 bases. The CDR3 contains 15 residues. The CDR3 loop reads CASRRDRGPTDTQYF. CDR3 in DNA: TGTGCCAGCAGGAGGGACAGGGGGCCTACAGATACGCAGTATTTT.

This rearrangement joins TRBV27 to TRBJ2-7; the D call may be TRBD1 or TRBD2 (6 bases each). This CDR3 has 18 residues. From germline, CDR1 is MNHEY and CDR2 SMNVEV (reference sequence). V lost 0 bases, J lost 5 bases, and 23 bases lay in between. The DNA for the CDR3 is TGTGCCAGCAGTTTATCGATTCCGGGGGCAGGGCTTAGGCACGAGCAGTACTTC. Translation gives CASSLSIPGAGLRHEQYF.

The chain joins TRBV28 to TRBJ2-5, with 8 bases identical to TRBD1. The V gene's germline CDR1 is MDHEN and CDR2 SYDVKM. V was pared by 8 bases and J by 5 bases, with 10 bases of the junction left unmatched. The CDR3 contains 14 residues. The CDR3 spells CASRPGQGRETQYF. The CDR3 DNA is TGTGCCAGCCGCCCCGGACAGGGAAGGGAGACCCAGTACTTC.

The chain carries TRBV14 and TRBJ2-4; 8 nucleotides line up with TRBD2. V gave up 3 bases and J gave up 7 bases; unmatched junction bases: 5. Germline V gene lookup returns CDR1 SGHDN and CDR2 FVKESK. The CDR3 sequence is 14 residues long. CDR3 coding DNA: TGTGCCAGCAGCCAGTTAGCGGGAAAGAACATTCAGTACTTC. Translating it yields CASSQLAGKNIQYF.